The 30 T cell receptor beta chains below come from one sample, sequenced in a study of breast tumors, draining lymph nodes, adjacent tissues. From the multiplex PCR reads, TCRdb called clonotypes with MiXCR, one entry per CDR3 protein. There are tens of thousands of distinct CDR3 sequences in the sample; around 60% occur only once, and around a fifth lies in the top ten. Sequencing input: breast tumor tissue. Receptor source: a female donor with breast cancer. Some clones in this sample may be carry-over from other donors' samples.

This chain links TRBV20-1 with TRBJ1-2; no definite D call. V shed 7 bases and J shed 8 bases, with 20 bases lying between them. Germline-derived CDR1 and CDR2 are DFQATT and SNEGSKA (reference sequence). CDR3 length: 13 residues. The CDR3 nucleotides read TGCAGTGTTTTTGAGGATTCGCTTGGAGGCTACACCTTC. This gives the protein CSVFEDSLGGYTF.

With respect to this clonotype: A read error is likely, as this CDR3 ends without the conserved phenylalanine or tryptophan. J is TRBJ2-3 and V is TRBV29-1, with D hard to call. CDR1 is SQVTM and CDR2 is ANQGSEA in the germline V gene. Trimming shortened V by 4 bases and J by 0 bases, and 11 bases separated the two germline ends. This CDR3 has 14 residues. CDR3 DNA: TGCAGCGTTGCCTCGCGGATGAGCACAGATACGCAGTATCCT. Translation: CSVASRMSTDTQYP.

Turning to this clonotype: At one end the junction does not follow the germline gene, possibly because of a read error. The chain is built from TRBV7-2 and TRBJ2-7; TRBD2 agrees at 7 bases. This CDR3 comprises 16 residues. Germline V gives CDR1 SGHTA, CDR2 FQGNSA. CDR3 residues: CASSRSGAASSYEQCF. As DNA, the CDR3 is TGTGCCAGCAGCCGGAGCGGGGCTGCCAGCTCCTACGAGCAGTGCTTC.

Concerning this clonotype itself: A read error may produce the germline difference seen at one junction end. This chain uses TRBV11-2 with TRBJ1-2; D is perhaps TRBD1 (5 bases). This CDR3 contains 12 residues. Germline CDR1 and CDR2: SGHAT and FQNNGV. CDR3 DNA: TGTGCCAGCAGCACTGGGACGCCTGTCCCAGTCTTC. Its protein product is CASSTGTPVPVF.

About this clonotype: The germline gene is not matched at one end of the junction; a read error may be the cause. CDR3 amino acids: CASSMEGAEGTYDEQFF. In nucleotides, the CDR3 is TGTGCCAGTAGTATGGAAGGGGCAGAGGGTACCTACGATGAGCAGTTCTTC. The genes are TRBV19 and TRBJ2-1; either TRBD1 or TRBD2 may supply D (5 bases each). There are 17 residues in the CDR3. Germline CDR1 is LNHDA and CDR2 is SQIVND (reference sequence).

Comment on this clonotype: It is unclear where the CDR3 begins or ends on the DNA, so no DNA is shown, and the CDR3 is as TCRdb lists it. The chain recombines TRBV11-2 with TRBJ2-5; no check of the table's D call, TRBD1, against the DNA was made. Germline CDR1 reads SGHAT; CDR2 reads FQNNGV. The CDR3 numbers 20 amino acids, ends counted. CDR3 region: CASSFFICSARVGGGETQYF.

V gene TRBV19 combines with J gene TRBJ2-7; the match to TRBD1 covers 8 bases. Germline V gene data show CDR1 as LNHDA and CDR2 as SQIVND (reference sequence). V lost 3 bases to trimming and J lost 5 bases; unmatched junction nucleotides: 9. The CDR3 is 15 amino acids. CDR3 nucleotides: TGTGCCAGTAGTATCACCGGGACAGGAGGCCACGAGCAGTACTTC. It encodes CASSITGTGGHEQYF. Looking up the rest from reference TRBV19 and TRBJ2-7 gives the full variable domain: DGGITQSPKYLFRKEGQNVTLSCEQNLNHDAMYWYRQDPGQGLRLIYYSQIVNDFQKGDIAEGYSVSREKKESFPLTVTSAQKNPTAFYLCASSITGTGGHEQYFGPGTRLTVT.

The chain links TRBV9 to TRBJ2-3; 7 bases are shared with TRBD2. Per the germline V gene, CDR1 is SGDLS and CDR2 is YYNGEE. V gave up 3 bases and J gave up 2 bases; unmatched junction bases: 6. The CDR3 is made up of 15 amino acids. The CDR3 loop is CASSEEGLTTDTQYF. The CDR3 region has the DNA TGTGCCAGCAGCGAGGAGGGACTAACCACAGATACGCAGTATTTT.

There are many counts of this clonotype. V gene TRBV4-1 combines with J gene TRBJ2-1; 9 nucleotides align to TRBD2. CDR3 length: 17 amino acids. With V trimmed by 1 base and J by 0 bases, 4 bases remained unmatched. Germline V CDR1 and CDR2: MGHRA, YSYEKL. The CDR3 here is CASSQGLAVSSYNEQFF. As DNA, the CDR3 is TGCGCCAGCAGCCAAGGACTAGCGGTGAGCTCCTACAATGAGCAGTTCTTC.

This chain links TRBV20-1 with TRBJ2-7; D uncertain. This CDR3 region has 14 residues. Trimming cost V 0 bases and J 4 bases, with 13 bases left between them. Germline CDR1 and CDR2: DFQATT and SNEGSKA (reference sequence). CDR3 DNA sequence: TGCAGTGCTAGAGAGGGCACTCGGCTATACGAGCAGTACTTC. It yields the protein CSAREGTRLYEQYF.

This clonotype was seen a few times. A much larger clone lies a single base off, so this may be a read error. The chain is built from TRBV14 and TRBJ2-6, with a weak D call TRBD1 (6 bases). This CDR3 contains 17 residues. The germline gives CDR1 SGHDN, CDR2 FVKESK. CDR3 in amino acids: CASSQTQGWSGATVLTF. Written as DNA, the CDR3 is TGTGCCAGCAGCCAAACACAGGGTTGGTCTGGGGCCACCGTCCTGACTTTC.

V usage is TRBV20-1 and J usage is TRBJ2-7; 8 bases line up with TRBD2. Germline V gene data show CDR1 as DFQATT and CDR2 as SNEGSKA (reference sequence). The trim removed 6 bases at V and 6 bases at J, leaving 22 bases unmatched. The CDR3 contains 17 residues. In nucleotides, the CDR3 is TGCAGTGCCACCACCCCCGGAATAGCGGGGTTGAGTGGCGAGCAGTACTTC. The encoded protein is CSATTPGIAGLSGEQYF.

As regards this clonotype: One base away lies a much larger clone, so this may be a sequencing read error. This chain joins TRBV6-4 and TRBJ1-6, with no clear D. This CDR3 is built from 13 residues. Germline assignment: CDR1 MRHNA and CDR2 SNTAGT. CDR3: CTSSVVVNSPLHF. The CDR3 coding sequence is TGTACCAGCAGTGTGGTCGTAAATTCACCCCTCCACTTT.

The chain couples TRBV9 to TRBJ2-3; D is undetermined. The CDR3 contains 11 residues. Germline V gives CDR1 SGDLS, CDR2 YYNGEE. V shed 1 base and J shed 5 bases, with 2 bases lying between them. CDR3 nucleotide sequence: TGTGCCAGCAGCGTAAAAGATACGCAGTATTTT. It is translated as CASSVKDTQYF.

The chain employs TRBV7-6 and TRBJ2-3; D may be TRBD1 (6 bases). The length of the CDR3 is 16 residues. CDR1 is SGHVS, CDR2 FNYEAQ, per germline. Trimming pared 5 bases from V and 3 bases from J, leaving 18 bases between. In nucleotides, the CDR3 is TGTGCCAGCAGCCGAATACAGGGAAGGAGGACAGATACGCAGTATTTT. Its protein product is CASSRIQGRRTDTQYF.

The chain links TRBV7-2 to TRBJ1-6; D unclear. CDR3 length equals 13 residues. CDR1 and CDR2 from the germline V gene are SGHTA and FQGNSA. V dropped 0 bases and J dropped 10 bases, with 7 bases sitting between them. Here the CDR3 DNA reads TGTGCCAGCAGCTTAGCTCTGGGCTCACCCCTCCACTTT. Translated, it gives CASSLALGSPLHF.

The CDR3 DNA follows: TGCGCCAGCAGCCAAGCCGACCATGGACAGGGCGGCACCATATATTTT. Encoded protein: CASSQADHGQGGTIYF. The V and J genes are TRBV4-1 and TRBJ1-3; 8 nucleotides agree with TRBD1. V lost 1 base to trimming and J lost 9 bases; unmatched junction nucleotides: 11. The CDR3 has 16 residues. CDR1 and CDR2 from the germline V gene are MGHRA and YSYEKL.

This clonotype was seen ten or more times. The chain links TRBV4-1 to TRBJ2-2, with 8 nucleotides matching TRBD1. This CDR3 region has 14 residues. The V segment lost 2 bases and the J segment 8 bases; nucleotides outside the gene matches: 4. Looked up from germline, CDR1 is MGHRA and CDR2 is YSYEKL. The CDR3 nucleotides are TGCGCCAGCAGCCAACCCAGGGACAGGGGGGAGCTGTTTTTT. Translating gives CASSQPRDRGELFF.

The chain has TRBV10-3 and TRBJ2-5, with 8 nucleotides matching TRBD1. The J segment lost 5 bases and the V segment lost 3 bases, leaving 2 bases of the junction unmatched. This CDR3 spans 13 amino acids. Germline V gives CDR1 ENHRY, CDR2 SYGVKD. The CDR3: CAISDRGLETQYF. DNA of the CDR3: TGTGCCATCAGTGACAGGGGGCTCGAGACCCAGTACTTC.

In this sample, this clonotype turned up many times. CDR3 in amino acids: CASSQGTGTYEQYF. The CDR3 region has the DNA TGCGCCAGCAGCCAAGGGACAGGGACCTACGAGCAGTACTTC. The gene calls are TRBV4-3 and TRBJ2-7; 8 bases are a match to TRBD1. Germline CDR1 is LGHNA and CDR2 is YSLEER. The CDR3 sequence is 14 residues long. V gave up 1 base and J gave up 2 bases; unmatched junction bases: 1.

The chain has TRBV7-8 and TRBJ1-3; 10 bases are a match to TRBD1. The V and J ends lost 2 bases and 9 bases, in that order; junction bases with no gene match: 7. This CDR3 comprises 15 residues. The V gene's germline CDR1 is SGHVS and CDR2 FQNEAQ. The CDR3 is CASSLLETGGLTIYF. The DNA of the CDR3 is TGTGCCAGCAGCTTATTGGAGACAGGGGGCCTCACCATATATTTT. The complete variable domain, with remaining parts taken from reference TRBV7-8 and TRBJ1-3, reads GAGVSQSPRYKVAKRGQDVALRCDPISGHVSLFWYQQALGQGPEFLTYFQNEAQLDKSGLPSDRFFAERPEGSVSTLKIQRTQQEDSAVYLCASSLLETGGLTIYFGEGSWLTVV.

The chain uses TRBV20-1 and TRBJ2-7, with 7 nucleotides matching TRBD1. This CDR3 has 12 residues. Germline CDR1 reads DFQATT; CDR2 reads SNEGSKA (reference sequence). V shed 6 bases and J 2 bases; nucleotides not matched to a gene: 4. CDR3 DNA: TGCAGTGCACCGGACAGGACCTACGAGCAGTACTTC. Translating it yields CSAPDRTYEQYF.

The rearrangement uses TRBV9 and TRBJ2-5; unclear D gene. The germline V and J ends were trimmed by 0 bases and 4 bases, with 13 bases remaining between them. The CDR3 contains 15 residues. Germline CDR1 is SGDLS and CDR2 is YYNGEE. Written as DNA, the CDR3 is TGTGCCAGCAGCGTAGCTGACGGGTTTGGAGAGACCCAGTACTTC. Residues: CASSVADGFGETQYF.

This chain uses TRBV10-3 with TRBJ2-5, with TRBD2 identical over 16 bases. The CDR3 is 17 residues long. J was trimmed by 1 base and V by 3 bases; bases with no gene match: 2. Germline CDR1 ENHRY, CDR2 SYGVKD. DNA of the CDR3: TGTGCCATCAGTGACGGGACTAGCGGGGGGGCCCAAGAGACCCAGTACTTC. It translates to CAISDGTSGGAQETQYF.

The rearrangement joins TRBV30 to TRBJ1-6; D ambiguous. The CDR3 is made up of 11 amino acids. Germline V lookup: CDR1 GTSNPN, CDR2 SVGIG (reference sequence). The V end lost 2 bases, the J end lost 10 bases, and 6 bases lay between the germline ends. In nucleotides, the CDR3 is TGTGCCTGGAGTTTGCGGTCACCCCTCCACTTT. It translates to CAWSLRSPLHF.

For this clonotype: With a much larger clone just one base away, this may be a read error. The conserved phenylalanine or tryptophan is not found at the CDR3 terminus, so this likely reflects a read error. The V and J genes are TRBV5-6 and TRBJ2-5, with D possibly matching TRBD1 (6 bases). The CDR3 runs 14 residues. Trimming removed 6 bases at V and 1 base at J, with 13 bases between. Germline V CDR1 and CDR2: SGHDT, YYEEEE. The CDR3 DNA follows: TGTGCCAGCACTGCCGGGACACCCCAAGAGACCCAGTACCTC. Translating it yields CASTAGTPQETQYL.

There are many counts of this clonotype. The V call is TRBV9, the J call TRBJ2-3; D is ambiguous. V dropped 0 bases and J dropped 6 bases, with 11 bases sitting between them. This CDR3 is 14 amino acids long. CDR1 is SGDLS, CDR2 YYNGEE, per germline. The CDR3 DNA follows: TGTGCCAGCAGCGTAGGTGGGGAAGTGGATACGCAGTATTTT. This translates into CASSVGGEVDTQYF.

This clonotype was seen many times. V gene TRBV20-1 combines with J gene TRBJ1-4; D is undetermined. Germline assignment: CDR1 DFQATT and CDR2 SNEGSKA (reference sequence). Trimming cost V 3 bases and J 6 bases, with 11 bases left between them. This CDR3 spans 13 amino acids. CDR3 protein: CSASSWGDEKLFF. The CDR3 bases are TGCAGTGCTAGTTCGTGGGGTGATGAAAAACTGTTTTTT.

This clonotype was seen once. CDR3 residues: CASSLAIGELFF. The CDR3 DNA is TGTGCCAGCAGCTTAGCCATCGGGGAGCTGTTTTTT. This sequence joins TRBV11-3 and TRBJ2-2, with D uncertain. From germline, CDR1 is SGHNT and CDR2 YENEEA. CDR3 size: 12 residues. V was clipped by 1 base and J by 7 bases, with 4 bases between them. Looking up the rest from reference TRBV11-3 and TRBJ2-2 gives the full variable domain: EAGVVQSPRYKIIEKKQPVAFWCNPISGHNTLYWYLQNLGQGPELLIRYENEEAVDDSQLPKDRFSAERLKGVDSTLKIQPAELGDSAVYLCASSLAIGELFFGEGSRLTVL.

V gene TRBV10-3 combines with J gene TRBJ1-3; D call uncertain. This CDR3 region has 13 residues. Trimming took off 7 bases at V and 6 bases at J, with 13 bases between the two ends. CDR1 and CDR2 (germline): ENHRY, SYGVKD. DNA of the CDR3: TGTGCCATCATGGGGATAGAAGAAAACACCATATATTTT. Translating it yields CAIMGIEENTIYF.